Listed below are T cell receptor beta chains from one sample, sequenced in a study of T-cell reconstitution after alpha-beta-depleted transplantation in children. TCRdb used MiXCR to reprocess the PCR reads, holding one entry per CDR3 protein. Of 200,000 to 300,000 distinct CDR3 sequences detected, 9.5% to 15% appear once; the ten largest clones hold 2% to 3%. Sequencing was performed on PBMCs from the stem cell graft donor, taken from the stem cell graft. The receptors stem from a human donor who donated a stem cell graft to a child with acute lymphoblastic leukemia. Each CDR3 is given with its conserved first and last residue. The D gene is left open where the match is weak. Size tells how often a clone was seen (once, few, many) or the class of an expanded clone, and some rows leave it out.

clone size | J gene | V gene | D gene | CDR3 protein | CDR3 DNA
many | TRBJ2-1 | TRBV11-2 | TRBD2 | CASSASLARPNEQFF | TGTGCCAGCAGCGCATCACTAGCGCGACCCAATGAGCAGTTCTTC
many | TRBJ2-1 | TRBV10-3 | . | CAISESRLGDSYNEQFF | TGTGCCATCAGTGAGTCGAGGTTGGGGGACTCTTACAATGAGCAGTTCTTC
many | TRBJ2-3 | TRBV5-1 | . | CASSLDTSLGGDTQYF | TGCGCCAGCAGCCTCGACACGAGCCTAGGTGGGGATACGCAGTATTTT
many | TRBJ1-2 | TRBV6-1 | . | CASRPDRFYGYTF | TGTGCCAGCAGACCTGACAGGTTCTATGGCTACACCTTC
once | TRBJ1-2 | TRBV5-4 | . | CASSLGLLGGYTF | TGTGCCAGCAGCTTGGGGCTATTGGGTGGCTACACCTTC
. | TRBJ2-7 | TRBV4-3 | . | CASSQEGRGTYEQYF | TGCGCCAGCAGCCAAGAAGGCCGGGGAACCTACGAGCAGTACTTC
many | TRBJ2-5 | TRBV3-1 | TRBD1 | CASDQGARETQYF | TGTGCCAGTGACCAGGGGGCTCGAGAGACCCAGTACTTC
. | TRBJ1-3 | TRBV10-3 | . | CAIEDSYASGNTVYF | TGTGCCATCGAGGACAGTTATGCCTCTGGAAACACCGTATATTTT
many | TRBJ2-1 | TRBV20-1 | TRBD2 | CSARGSSGGYNEQFF | TGCAGTGCTAGAGGGTCCAGCGGGGGGTACAATGAGCAGTTCTTC
many | TRBJ2-3 | TRBV7-6 | . | CASSLRERTDTQYF | TGTGCCAGCAGCTTAAGGGAAAGGACAGATACGCAGTATTTT
. | TRBJ2-7 | TRBV4-3 | . | CASSQDQIGRGSYEQYF | TGCGCCAGCAGCCAAGATCAAATTGGGCGGGGCTCCTACGAGCAGTACTTC
many | TRBJ2-1 | TRBV5-1 | . | CASSLQGVSNEQFF | TGCGCCAGCAGCTTGCAGGGCGTGAGCAATGAGCAGTTCTTC
many | TRBJ2-7 | TRBV27 | . | CASRSRGPSEQYF | TGTGCCAGCAGGTCTAGGGGCCCTAGCGAGCAGTACTTC
many | TRBJ2-2 | TRBV20-1 | . | CSASDRKAGELFF | TGCAGTGCCTCAGACCGCAAGGCCGGGGAGCTGTTTTTT
. | TRBJ2-3 | TRBV7-9 | . | CASSLGAGLSTDTQYF | TGTGCCAGCAGCTTAGGGGCGGGACTTAGCACAGATACGCAGTATTTT
many | TRBJ2-3 | TRBV4-3 | TRBD1 | CASSPILRDRGPGDTQYF | TGCGCCAGCAGCCCCATACTCCGGGACAGGGGGCCGGGAGATACGCAGTATTTT
. | TRBJ2-2 | TRBV12-2 | . | CATKLQSIGDTGELFF | TGTGCAACCAAGCTTCAGTCAATTGGGGACACCGGGGAGCTGTTTTTT
many | TRBJ2-4 | TRBV28 | TRBD1 | CASSPVVPGQSKNIQYF | TGTGCCAGCAGCCCGGTGGTACCGGGACAGTCCAAAAACATTCAGTACTTC
. | TRBJ2-5 | TRBV5-6 | . | CASSPALARETQYF | TGTGCCAGCAGCCCAGCACTTGCGAGGGAGACCCAGTACTTC
many | TRBJ2-7 | TRBV7-8 | . | CASSCLRCEQYF | TGTGCCAGCAGCTGCCTTAGGTGCGAGCAGTACTTC
many | TRBJ2-1 | TRBV7-9 | TRBD2 | CASSPSGRPSYNEQFF | TGTGCCAGCAGTCCTAGCGGGAGGCCGTCCTACAATGAGCAGTTCTTC
many | TRBJ1-2 | TRBV10-3 | . | CAISDPNYGYTF | TGTGCCATCAGTGACCCTAACTATGGCTACACCTTC
many | TRBJ2-1 | TRBV6-2/TRBV6-3 | TRBD1 | CATTGIYNEQFF | TGTGCCACGACAGGGATTTACAATGAGCAGTTCTTC
many | TRBJ2-7 | TRBV6-5 | . | CASSYSIRMGHEQYF | TGTGCCAGCAGTTACTCGATTCGGATGGGCCACGAGCAGTACTTC
. | TRBJ2-7 | TRBV2 | . | CASSWMAPSSYEQYF | TGTGCCAGCAGTTGGATGGCACCTTCCTCCTACGAGCAGTACTTC